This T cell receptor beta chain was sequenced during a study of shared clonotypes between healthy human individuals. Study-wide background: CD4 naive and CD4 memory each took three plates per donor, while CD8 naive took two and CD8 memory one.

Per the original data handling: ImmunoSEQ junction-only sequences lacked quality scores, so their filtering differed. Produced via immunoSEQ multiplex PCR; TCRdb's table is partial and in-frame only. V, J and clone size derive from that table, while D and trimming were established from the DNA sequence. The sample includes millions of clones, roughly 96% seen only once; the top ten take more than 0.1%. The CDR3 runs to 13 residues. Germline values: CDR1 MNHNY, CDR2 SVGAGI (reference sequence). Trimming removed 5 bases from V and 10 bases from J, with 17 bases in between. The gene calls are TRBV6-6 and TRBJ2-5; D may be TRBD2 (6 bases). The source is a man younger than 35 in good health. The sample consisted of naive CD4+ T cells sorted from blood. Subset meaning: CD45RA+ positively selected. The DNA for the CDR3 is TGTGCCAGCAGTACGGGCGAGCCCGGGAGCCAGTACTTC. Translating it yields CASSTGEPGSQYF.